This TCR beta chain is drawn from a study of response to subunit inactivated influenza vaccine. V was pared by 2 bases and J by 4 bases, with 9 bases between. Germline assignment: CDR1 MGHDK and CDR2 SYGVNS. The CDR3 consists of 14 residues. TCRdb itself ran the RT-PCR reads through MiXCR, one entry per CDR3 protein. The sample yields about 800,000 distinct CDR3 sequences, around 20% seen once. The chain joins TRBV25-1 to TRBJ2-1; the D is unclear. The specimen was PBMCs from blood, collected about 5 days after vaccination. The TCR was taken from a man aged 45-65 years who received an inactivated influenza vaccine. CDR3 region: CASSEGRLYNEQFF. Written as DNA, the CDR3 is TGTGCCAGCAGTGAAGGTCGGCTATACAATGAGCAGTTCTTC. The full variable domain, its missing parts supplied by reference TRBV25-1 and TRBJ2-1, is EADIYQTPRYLVIGTGKKITLECSQTMGHDKMYWYQQDPGMELHLIHYSYGVNSTEKGDLSSESTVSRIRTEHFPLTLESARPSHTSQYLCASSEGRLYNEQFFGPGTRLTVL.